These 17 T cell receptor beta chains share one sample of origin, sequenced in a study of T cells after posttransplantation cyclophosphamide. Produced via immunoSEQ multiplex PCR; TCRdb's table is partial and in-frame only. There are approximately 39,000 clones in the sample, none observed a single time. Source material: PBMCs. The receptors were gathered from a man aged 45-60 years in good health, CMV-negative, and a related stem cell transplant donor.

This clone appeared many times. The DNA for the CDR3 is TGTGCCAGCAGCTTGTACAGGACAGGGGGCTTTTTTCAGCCCCAGCATTTT. This gives the protein CASSLYRTGGFFQPQHF. J is TRBJ1-5 and V is TRBV5-8, with 11 positions matching TRBD1. The germline V gene has CDR1 SGHTS and CDR2 YDEGEE. J was trimmed by 6 bases and V by 1 base; bases with no gene match: 9. This CDR3 has 17 amino acids.

This clone was seen many times. The rearrangement uses TRBV30 and TRBJ2-6; D gene uncertain. CDR3 length: 16 amino acids. Per the germline V gene, CDR1 is GTSNPN and CDR2 is SVGIG (reference sequence). Trimming stripped 0 bases from V and 0 bases from J, with 9 bases between. In nucleotides, the CDR3 is TGTGCCTGGAGTGTACGTAGTCACTCTGGGGCCAACGTCCTGACTTTC. This codes for CAWSVRSHSGANVLTF.

This clone was counted a few times. This chain joins TRBV5-6 and TRBJ2-5; 8 positions match TRBD1. V was clipped by 3 bases and J by 5 bases; unmatched bases: 6. The CDR3 is made up of 14 amino acids. Germline V gives CDR1 SGHDT, CDR2 YYEEEE. The CDR3 loop is CASSSDRVTETQYF. The CDR3 region has the DNA TGTGCCAGCAGCTCGGACAGGGTAACTGAGACCCAGTACTTC.

In its sample, this clone was seen a few times. The chain is built from TRBV9 and TRBJ2-1; 8 nucleotides agree with TRBD2. The germline gives CDR1 SGDLS, CDR2 YYNGEE. The CDR3 length is 15 residues. The V and J ends lost 4 bases and 6 bases, in that order; junction bases with no gene match: 9. CDR3 residues: CASSPGGSGTNEQFF. The CDR3 DNA reads as TGTGCCAGCAGCCCCGGGGGTAGCGGGACCAATGAGCAGTTCTTC.

This sequence joins TRBV5-1 and TRBJ2-5; tentative D call: TRBD2 (5 bases). The CDR3 consists of 14 residues. Trimming removed 4 bases at V and 4 bases at J, with 14 bases between. The germline CDR1 and CDR2 sequences are SGHRS and YFSETQ. This CDR3 is CASSEGHGVETQYF. DNA of the CDR3: TGCGCCAGCAGCGAGGGTCACGGTGTAGAGACCCAGTACTTC.

Ten or more counts support this clone. J is TRBJ1-2 and V is TRBV5-4, with 8 bases that match TRBD1. Germline V gene sequence: CDR1 SGHNT, CDR2 YYREEE (reference sequence). The CDR3 runs to 15 residues. V shed 4 bases, J shed 3 bases, and the junction held 8 bases outside the gene matches. CDR3 sequence (DNA): TGTGCCAGCAGCCCGGGGACAGGAGAACACTATGGCTACACCTTC. Translated, it gives CASSPGTGEHYGYTF.

This clone was observed at least ten times. The chain is built from TRBV9 and TRBJ2-2; D unclear. The germline CDR1 and CDR2 sequences are SGDLS and YYNGEE. The CDR3 is made up of 14 amino acids. V was shortened by 0 bases and J by 4 bases, with 7 bases between the two germline ends. The CDR3 region is CASSVGSGTGELFF. The DNA of the CDR3 is TGTGCCAGCAGCGTAGGGAGTGGCACCGGGGAGCTGTTTTTT.

This clone was observed at least ten times. The chain recombines TRBV5-4 with TRBJ2-7, with D possibly TRBD1 on 6 matching bases. The CDR3 length is 13 residues. V was shortened by 3 bases and J by 2 bases, with 9 bases between the two germline ends. Germline values: CDR1 SGHNT, CDR2 YYREEE (reference sequence). The CDR3 is CASSSGQTYEQYF. The CDR3 DNA follows: TGTGCCAGCAGCTCAGGACAGACCTACGAGCAGTACTTC. Using reference TRBV5-4 and TRBJ2-7 for the parts outside the CDR3, the full variable domain is ETGVTQSPTHLIKTRGQQVTLRCSSQSGHNTVSWYQQALGQGPQFIFQYYREEENGRGNFPPRFSGLQFPNYSSELNVNALELDDSALYLCASSSGQTYEQYFGPGTRLTVT.

This clone appeared a few times. The chain links TRBV15 to TRBJ2-1; D not resolved. The V gene lost 1 base and the J gene lost 6 bases, with 7 bases spanning the gap. Germline-derived CDR1 and CDR2 are LNHNV and YYDKDF (reference sequence). The CDR3 consists of 13 residues. The CDR3 DNA follows: TGTGCCACCAGCAGAGGACTCTCCAATGAGCAGTTCTTC. Protein product: CATSRGLSNEQFF.

This clone was counted at least ten times. The J gene is TRBJ1-2, the V gene TRBV27; D is perhaps TRBD1 (6 bases). This CDR3 is 13 amino acids long. The ends were cut back, 5 bases at V and 5 bases at J, with 12 bases in the middle. Germline V gives CDR1 MNHEY, CDR2 SMNVEV (reference sequence). CDR3 amino acids: CASSRAGDYGYTF. The CDR3 DNA follows: TGTGCCAGCAGTAGGGCAGGGGATTATGGCTACACCTTC.

In this sample, this clone turned up many times. This rearrangement joins TRBV10-3 to TRBJ2-3, with D perhaps matching TRBD2 (5 bases). CDR3 length: 13 amino acids. The germline V gene has CDR1 ENHRY and CDR2 SYGVKD. V was clipped by 8 bases and J by 4 bases, with 13 bases between them. CDR3 nucleotides: TGTGCCATCCGAGAGGGTTCAGCAGATACGCAGTATTTT. It encodes CAIREGSADTQYF.

This clone was detected a few times. The chain employs TRBV5-1 and TRBJ2-2; the match to TRBD1 covers 7 bases. The germline gives CDR1 SGHRS, CDR2 YFSETQ. The CDR3 loop spans 15 amino acids. Trimming took 2 bases from V and 5 from J; bases not matched to a gene: 6. In DNA, the CDR3 is TGCGCCAGCAGCTTTCGGACAGGAAGGACCGGGGAGCTGTTTTTT. This translates into CASSFRTGRTGELFF.

This clone was seen repeatedly, ten times or more. The J gene is TRBJ1-2, the V gene TRBV6-5, with a possible D match to TRBD1 (5 bases). Trimming shortened V by 6 bases and J by 4 bases, and 18 bases separated the two germline ends. Germline CDR1 reads MNHEY; CDR2 reads SVGAGI. This CDR3 comprises 15 residues. This chain's CDR3 is CASRAPGSLSYGYTF. The CDR3 coding sequence is TGTGCCAGCAGGGCCCCAGGGTCCTTAAGCTATGGCTACACCTTC.

The gene calls are TRBV7-3 and TRBJ2-7, with TRBD1 matching over 11 bases. V shed 3 bases and J 2 bases; nucleotides not matched to a gene: 3. The CDR3 sequence is 15 residues long. The V gene's germline CDR1 is SGHTA and CDR2 FQGTGA. The CDR3 protein is CASSLGQGDPYEQYF. The CDR3 nucleotides are TGTGCCAGCAGCTTGGGACAGGGGGACCCCTACGAGCAGTACTTC.

This clone was detected many times. The genes are TRBV7-9 and TRBJ2-5; possibly TRBD2 for D (6 bases). V was clipped by 5 bases and J by 5 bases, with 12 bases between them. The CDR3 spans 13 residues. The germline gives CDR1 SEHNR, CDR2 FQNEAQ (reference sequence). In DNA, the CDR3 is TGTGCCAGCAGCCTGGGGGGTTCGGAGACCCAGTACTTC. Protein: CASSLGGSETQYF.

This clone was found many times. The chain is built from TRBV6-5 and TRBJ2-7; the D gene is possibly TRBD2 (6 bases). This CDR3 region has 15 residues. Trimming stripped 6 bases from V and 0 bases from J, with 15 bases between. Germline values: CDR1 MNHEY, CDR2 SVGAGI. CDR3 amino acids: CASSTDGGISYEQYF. CDR3 nucleotide sequence: TGTGCCAGCAGCACCGACGGCGGGATCTCCTACGAGCAGTACTTC.

This clone showed up many times. This chain joins TRBV19 and TRBJ2-1; 8 positions match TRBD2. V lost 7 bases to trimming and J lost 2 bases; unmatched junction nucleotides: 7. The CDR3 spans 15 residues. Per the germline V gene, CDR1 is LNHDA and CDR2 is SQIVND (reference sequence). In DNA form, the CDR3 reads TGTGCCAGTACCCATCGGGGGGGCCCCTACAATGAGCAGTTCTTC. As protein: CASTHRGGPYNEQFF.